The T cell receptor beta chain under discussion was sequenced for a study of shared clonotypes between healthy human individuals. Points on this clone: The same CDR3 can be traced to other DNA sequences in this sample.

Clones were sequenced by immunoSEQ multiplex PCR, and TCRdb holds only the in-frame ones, with some missing. The sample lists some 2 million clones; about 94% were seen once. The germline V gene encodes CDR1 SGDLS and CDR2 YYNGEE. The CDR3 loop spans 14 amino acids. The J segment lost 5 bases and the V segment lost 3 bases, leaving 4 bases of the junction unmatched. Naive-designated CD8 cells lacked CD45RO, were positively enriched for CCR7, and omitted terminally differentiated effector memory CD45RA+ cells. The material sequenced was naive CD8+ T cells sorted from blood. This chain links TRBV9 with TRBJ2-7; TRBD1 agrees at 11 bases. This TCR was sampled from a man between 18 and 29 years old in good health. The CDR3 protein is CASSAGTGGDEQYF. The CDR3 coding sequence is TGTGCCAGCAGCGCCGGGACAGGGGGGGACGAGCAGTACTTC.